These T cell receptor beta chains were read from a single sample in a study of blood T cell repertoires in COVID-19. Repertoires were generated with immunoSEQ multiplex PCR, while TCRdb's copy carries only in-frame clones and drops some. The sample holds fewer than 200,000 clones, approximately 83% seen once. The sample comprised peripheral blood. These receptors originate from a woman older than 75 with acute or convalescent COVID-19. Each CDR3 is given with its conserved first and last residue. The order of the fields is V gene, D gene, J gene, clone size, CDR3 protein, CDR3 DNA. D genes are given only for firm matches. Size tells how often a clone was seen (once, few, many) or the class of an expanded clone, and some rows leave it out.

V: TRBV7-2
D: -
J: TRBJ1-2
size: -
CDR3: CASSLEEGARGYTF
DNA: TGTGCCAGCAGCTTAGAGGAAGGGGCGCGGGGCTACACCTTC

V: TRBV7-3
D: -
J: TRBJ2-2
size: -
CDR3: CASSLEGNTGELFF
DNA: TGTGCCAGCAGCTTGGAGGGTAACACCGGGGAGCTGTTTTTT

V: TRBV5-5
D: -
J: TRBJ1-1
size: -
CDR3: CASSLAGRGDEAFF
DNA: TGTGCCAGCAGCTTGGCCGGACGGGGAGACGAAGCTTTCTTT

V: TRBV19
D: -
J: TRBJ2-1
size: once
CDR3: CASSASTGWNEQFF
DNA: TGTGCCAGTAGTGCTAGTACGGGGTGGAATGAGCAGTTCTTC

V: TRBV18
D: TRBD2
J: TRBJ2-3
size: -
CDR3: CASSPPVLALTTDTQYF
DNA: TGTGCCAGCTCACCACCGGTACTAGCGCTCACCACAGATACGCAGTATTTT

V: TRBV7-2
D: -
J: TRBJ1-1
size: -
CDR3: CASSSGPGNTEAFF
DNA: TGTGCCAGCAGCTCCGGCCCGGGGAACACTGAAGCTTTCTTT

V: TRBV30
D: TRBD1
J: TRBJ1-2
size: -
CDR3: CAWSSGGLYGYTF
DNA: TGTGCCTGGAGCTCAGGGGGACTCTATGGCTACACCTTC

V: TRBV10-3
D: TRBD2
J: TRBJ2-7
size: -
CDR3: CAISESVFETSGGPTYEQYF
DNA: TGTGCCATCAGTGAGTCTGTGTTCGAGACTAGCGGAGGGCCGACCTACGAGCAGTACTTC

V: TRBV3-1/TRBV3-2
D: -
J: TRBJ1-2
size: -
CDR3: CASSQEGGNWHGYTF
DNA: TGTGCCAGCAGCCAAGAAGGGGGTAATTGGCATGGCTACACCTTC

V: TRBV6-2/TRBV6-3
D: -
J: TRBJ1-5
size: -
CDR3: CASSYAIGGMAQHF
DNA: TGTGCCAGCAGTTACGCCATTGGCGGCATGGCCCAGCATTTT

V: TRBV3-1/TRBV3-2
D: -
J: TRBJ2-6
size: -
CDR3: CASSPIRMGSSSGANVLTF
DNA: TGTGCCAGCAGCCCTATTAGAATGGGCAGCAGCTCTGGGGCCAACGTCCTGACTTTC

V: TRBV7-8
D: -
J: TRBJ2-2
size: -
CDR3: CASSAQNRVSGELFF
DNA: TGTGCCAGCAGCGCACAAAACAGGGTCTCCGGGGAGCTGTTTTTT

V: TRBV6-6
D: -
J: TRBJ1-6
size: -
CDR3: CASTRDTNSPLHF
DNA: TGTGCCAGCACCCGGGACACCAATTCACCCCTCCACTTT

V: TRBV6-6
D: TRBD1
J: TRBJ1-4
size: -
CDR3: CASSYRGREKLFF
DNA: TGTGCCAGCAGTTATAGGGGGCGGGAAAAACTGTTTTTT

V: TRBV5-1
D: -
J: TRBJ1-3
size: -
CDR3: CASSLGRQVSGNTIYF
DNA: TGCGCCAGCAGCCTGGGGCGACAGGTCTCTGGAAACACCATATATTTT

V: TRBV7-3
D: -
J: TRBJ2-3
size: few
CDR3: CASSPGQSLTSTDTQYF
DNA: TGTGCCAGCAGCCCTGGACAGTCTTTAACTAGCACAGATACGCAGTATTTT

V: TRBV5-1
D: TRBD2
J: TRBJ2-1
size: -
CDR3: CASSLDRTSSYNEQFF
DNA: TGCGCCAGCAGCTTGGATCGGACTAGTTCTTACAATGAGCAGTTCTTC

V: TRBV4-1
D: -
J: TRBJ1-2
size: -
CDR3: CASSLRGAYGYTF
DNA: TGCGCCAGCAGCCTGCGGGGGGCTTATGGCTACACCTTC

V: TRBV6-6
D: TRBD2
J: TRBJ2-7
size: -
CDR3: CASAKGSGVGEQYF
DNA: TGTGCCAGCGCTAAGGGGAGCGGGGTGGGCGAGCAGTACTTC

V: TRBV7-8
D: -
J: TRBJ2-1
size: few
CDR3: CASSRGQGRNEQFF
DNA: TGTGCCAGCAGCCGAGGGCAGGGTCGGAATGAGCAGTTCTTC

V: TRBV19
D: -
J: TRBJ2-7
size: -
CDR3: CASSIGRAGYEQYF
DNA: TGTGCCAGTAGTATAGGCAGGGCCGGCTACGAGCAGTACTTC

V: TRBV10-3
D: TRBD2
J: TRBJ2-3
size: -
CDR3: CAISESGGRGDTQYF
DNA: TGTGCCATCAGTGAGTCGGGCGGGAGGGGGGATACGCAGTATTTT

V: TRBV7-3
D: TRBD1
J: TRBJ1-1
size: -
CDR3: CASSSGGQGKTEAFF
DNA: TGTGCCAGCAGCTCGGGCGGACAGGGGAAAACTGAAGCTTTCTTT

V: TRBV3-1/TRBV3-2
D: TRBD2
J: TRBJ2-5
size: -
CDR3: CASSQNSGSRVETQYF
DNA: TGTGCCAGCAGCCAGAACAGCGGGAGTAGGGTAGAGACCCAGTACTTC

V: TRBV7-2
D: -
J: TRBJ2-1
size: -
CDR3: CASRQPGSGYNEQFF
DNA: TGTGCCAGCAGGCAACCGGGATCGGGGTACAATGAGCAGTTCTTC